The 2 T cell receptor beta chains below come from one sample, sequenced in a study of blood T cell repertoires in COVID-19. Clones were read by immunoSEQ multiplex PCR, and TCRdb kept only the in-frame ones, dropping some. The table has roughly 200,000 clones, roughly 85% seen once; the top ten hold around 19%. Sequencing was done on a sample of PBMCs or T cells enriched from blood (not recorded which). All receptors come from a man aged 40-55 years who had recovered from COVID-19.

The chain recombines TRBV28 with TRBJ2-1, with unresolved D. The length of the CDR3 is 12 residues. Germline V gene data show CDR1 as MDHEN and CDR2 as SYDVKM. Trimming stripped 2 bases from V and 6 bases from J, with 5 bases between. The CDR3 spells CASSLPLNEQFF. CDR3 DNA: TGTGCCAGCAGTTTACCCCTCAATGAGCAGTTCTTC. Based on the CDR3 plus reference TRBV28 and TRBJ2-1, the full variable domain is DVKVTQSSRYLVKRTGEKVFLECVQDMDHENMFWYRQDPGLGLRLIYFSYDVKMKEKGDIPEGYSVSREKKERFSLILESASTNQTSMYLCASSLPLNEQFFGPGTRLTVL.

The chain couples TRBV12-5 to TRBJ2-1, with 8 bases lining up with TRBD2. V was clipped by 0 bases and J by 6 bases; unmatched bases: 7. Germline V gene sequence: CDR1 LGHNT, CDR2 FRNRAP. CDR3 length equals 16 residues. Written as DNA, the CDR3 is TGTGCTAGTGGTTTGGTAATTGCCGGGACTAGCAATGAGCAGTTCTTC. Translation: CASGLVIAGTSNEQFF.